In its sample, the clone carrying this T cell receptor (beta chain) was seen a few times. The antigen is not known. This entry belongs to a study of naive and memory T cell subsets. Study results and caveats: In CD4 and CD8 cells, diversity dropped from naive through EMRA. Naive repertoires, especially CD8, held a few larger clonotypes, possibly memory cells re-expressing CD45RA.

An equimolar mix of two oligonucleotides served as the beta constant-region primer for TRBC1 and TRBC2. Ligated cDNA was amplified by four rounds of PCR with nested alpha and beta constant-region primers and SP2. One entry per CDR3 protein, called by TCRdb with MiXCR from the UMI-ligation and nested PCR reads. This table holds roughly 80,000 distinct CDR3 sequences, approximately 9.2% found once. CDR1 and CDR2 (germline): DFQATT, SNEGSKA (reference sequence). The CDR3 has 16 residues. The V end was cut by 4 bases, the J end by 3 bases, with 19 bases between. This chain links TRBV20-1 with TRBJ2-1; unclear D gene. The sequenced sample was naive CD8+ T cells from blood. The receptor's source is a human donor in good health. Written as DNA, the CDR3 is TGCAGTGCTAAGGACGTTAGTAGTATGGTCTACAATGAGCAGTTCTTC. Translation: CSAKDVSSMVYNEQFF.